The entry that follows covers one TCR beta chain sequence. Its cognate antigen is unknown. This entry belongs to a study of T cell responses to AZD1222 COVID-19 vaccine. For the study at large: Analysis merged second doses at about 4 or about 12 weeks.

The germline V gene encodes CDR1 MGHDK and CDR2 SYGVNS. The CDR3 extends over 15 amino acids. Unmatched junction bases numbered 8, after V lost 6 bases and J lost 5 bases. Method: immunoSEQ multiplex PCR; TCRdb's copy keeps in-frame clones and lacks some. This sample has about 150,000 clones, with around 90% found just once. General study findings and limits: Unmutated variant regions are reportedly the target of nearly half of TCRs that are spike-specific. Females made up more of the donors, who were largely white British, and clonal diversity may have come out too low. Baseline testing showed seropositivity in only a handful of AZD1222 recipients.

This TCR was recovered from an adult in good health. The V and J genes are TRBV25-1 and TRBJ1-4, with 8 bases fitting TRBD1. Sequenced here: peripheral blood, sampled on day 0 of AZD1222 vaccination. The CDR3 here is CASRNHGTGNEKLFF. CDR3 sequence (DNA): TGTGCCAGCAGGAACCACGGGACAGGAAATGAAAAACTGTTTTTT.